These 2 T cell receptor beta chains were sequenced from one sample in a study of blood T cell repertoires in COVID-19. Some clones are missing from TCRdb's copy, which holds only in-frame ones; the method was immunoSEQ multiplex PCR. Among approximately 140,000 clones listed, about 90% were seen once. The sample comprised peripheral blood. These receptors were obtained from a woman aged 55-69 years with active or convalescent COVID-19.

The chain uses TRBV23-1 and TRBJ1-3; D remains unclear. TRBV23-1 counts as an open reading frame of uncertain function. V dropped 4 bases and J dropped 0 bases, with 10 bases sitting between them. The CDR3 runs to 15 residues. Here the CDR3 DNA reads TGCGCCAGCAGTCCCCGCCCCGGCTCTGGAAACACCATATATTTT. This sequence encodes CASSPRPGSGNTIYF.

The chain uses TRBV6-2 or TRBV6-3 and TRBJ2-1; 14 bases fit TRBD2. The V and J ends lost 6 bases and 0 bases, in that order; junction bases with no gene match: 7. CDR3 size: 18 residues. From germline, CDR1 is MNHEY and CDR2 SVGEGT. CDR3 nucleotides: TGTGCCAGCAGCAACTGGGGACTAGCGGGGGACTCCTACAATGAGCAGTTCTTC. Its translation is CASSNWGLAGDSYNEQFF.